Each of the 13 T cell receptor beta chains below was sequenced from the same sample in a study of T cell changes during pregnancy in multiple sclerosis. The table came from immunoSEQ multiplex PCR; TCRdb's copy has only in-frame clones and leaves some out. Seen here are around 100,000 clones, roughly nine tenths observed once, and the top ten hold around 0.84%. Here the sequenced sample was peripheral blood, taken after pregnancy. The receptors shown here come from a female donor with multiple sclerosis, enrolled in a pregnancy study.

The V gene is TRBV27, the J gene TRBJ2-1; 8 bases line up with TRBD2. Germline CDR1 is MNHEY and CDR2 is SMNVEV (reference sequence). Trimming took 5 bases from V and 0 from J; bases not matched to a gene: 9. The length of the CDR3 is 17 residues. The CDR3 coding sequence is TGTGCCAGCAGTACCTCGGGGCTAGCGGGCTCCTACAATGAGCAGTTCTTC. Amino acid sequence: CASSTSGLAGSYNEQFF.

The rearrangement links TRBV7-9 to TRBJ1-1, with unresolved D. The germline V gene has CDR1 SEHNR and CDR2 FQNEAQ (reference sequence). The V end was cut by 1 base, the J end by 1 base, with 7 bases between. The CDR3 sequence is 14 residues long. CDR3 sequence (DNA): TGTGCCAGCAGCTTAGGGCCGGGGAACACTGAAGCTTTCTTT. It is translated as CASSLGPGNTEAFF.

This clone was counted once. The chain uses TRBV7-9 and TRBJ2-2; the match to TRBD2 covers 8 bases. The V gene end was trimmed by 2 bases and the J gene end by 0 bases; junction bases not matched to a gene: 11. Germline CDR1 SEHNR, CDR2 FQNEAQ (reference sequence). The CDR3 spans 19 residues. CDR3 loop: CASSLKLGRGGPNTGELFF. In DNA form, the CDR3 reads TGTGCCAGCAGCTTAAAGTTGGGCCGCGGGGGGCCGAACACCGGGGAGCTGTTTTTT.

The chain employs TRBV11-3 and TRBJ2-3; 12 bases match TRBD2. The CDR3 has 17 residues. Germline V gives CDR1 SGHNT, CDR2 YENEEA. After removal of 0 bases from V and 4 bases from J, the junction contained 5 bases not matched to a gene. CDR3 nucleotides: TGTGCCAGCAGCTTAGAGGGGACTAGCGGGTGGGCAGATACGCAGTATTTT. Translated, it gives CASSLEGTSGWADTQYF.

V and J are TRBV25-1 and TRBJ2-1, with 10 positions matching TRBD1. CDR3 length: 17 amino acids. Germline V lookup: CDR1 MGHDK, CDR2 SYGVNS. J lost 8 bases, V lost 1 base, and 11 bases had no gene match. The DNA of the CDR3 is TGTGCCAGCAGTGAATTAGGTAGACAGGGGGCGTTGGATGAGCAGTTCTTC. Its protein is CASSELGRQGALDEQFF. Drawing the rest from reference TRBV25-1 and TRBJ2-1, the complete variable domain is EADIYQTPRYLVIGTGKKITLECSQTMGHDKMYWYQQDPGMELHLIHYSYGVNSTEKGDLSSESTVSRIRTEHFPLTLESARPSHTSQYLCASSELGRQGALDEQFFGPGTRLTVL.

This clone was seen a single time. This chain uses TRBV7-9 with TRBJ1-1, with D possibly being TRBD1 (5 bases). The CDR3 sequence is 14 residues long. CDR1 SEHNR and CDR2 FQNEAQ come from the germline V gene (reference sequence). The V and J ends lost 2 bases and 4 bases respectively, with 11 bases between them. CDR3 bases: TGTGCCAGCAGCTTACTAGCGACAGCCACTGAAGCTTTCTTT. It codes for CASSLLATATEAFF.

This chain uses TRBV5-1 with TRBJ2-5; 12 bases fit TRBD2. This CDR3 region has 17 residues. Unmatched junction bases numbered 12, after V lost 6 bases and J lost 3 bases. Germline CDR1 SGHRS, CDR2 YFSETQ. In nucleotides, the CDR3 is TGCGCCAGCACTCTGGGGTCGGGACTAGCGGGTGAAGAGACCCAGTACTTC. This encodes CASTLGSGLAGEETQYF. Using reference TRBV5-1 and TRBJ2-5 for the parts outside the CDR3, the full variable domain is KAGVTQTPRYLIKTRGQQVTLSCSPISGHRSVSWYQQTPGQGLQFLFEYFSETQRNKGNFPGRFSGRQFSNSRSEMNVSTLELGDSALYLCASTLGSGLAGEETQYFGPGTRLLVL.

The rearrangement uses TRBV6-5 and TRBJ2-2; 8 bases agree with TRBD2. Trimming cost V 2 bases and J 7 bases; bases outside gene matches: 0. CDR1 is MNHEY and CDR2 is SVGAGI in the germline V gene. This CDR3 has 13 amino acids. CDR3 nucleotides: TGTGCCAGCAGTTACGCGGGGGGCGGGGAGCTGTTTTTT. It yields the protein CASSYAGGGELFF.

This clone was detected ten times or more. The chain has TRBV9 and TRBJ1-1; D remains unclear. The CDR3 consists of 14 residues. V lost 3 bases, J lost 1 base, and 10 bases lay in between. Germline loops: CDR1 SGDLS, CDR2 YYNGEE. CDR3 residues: CASSANIGNTEAFF. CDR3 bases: TGTGCCAGCAGCGCGAATATCGGGAACACTGAAGCTTTCTTT. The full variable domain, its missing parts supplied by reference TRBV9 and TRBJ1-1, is DSGVTQTPKHLITATGQRVTLRCSPRSGDLSVYWYQQSLDQGLQFLIQYYNGEERAKGNILERFSAQQFPDLHSELNLSSLELGDSALYFCASSANIGNTEAFFGQGTRLTVV.

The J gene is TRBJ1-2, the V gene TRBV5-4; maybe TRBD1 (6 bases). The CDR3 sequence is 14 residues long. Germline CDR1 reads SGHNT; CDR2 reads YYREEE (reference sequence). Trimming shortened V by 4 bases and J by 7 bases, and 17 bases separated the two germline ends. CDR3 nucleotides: TGTGCCAGCAGCCCCGAGGGGGGGCGCTTTGGCTACACCTTC. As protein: CASSPEGGRFGYTF.

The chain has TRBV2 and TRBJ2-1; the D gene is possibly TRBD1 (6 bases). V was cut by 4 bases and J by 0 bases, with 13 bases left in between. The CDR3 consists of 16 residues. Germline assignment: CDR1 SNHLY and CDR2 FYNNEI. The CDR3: CASSARTGSSYNEQFF. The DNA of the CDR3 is TGTGCCAGCAGTGCTCGAACAGGGAGCTCCTACAATGAGCAGTTCTTC.

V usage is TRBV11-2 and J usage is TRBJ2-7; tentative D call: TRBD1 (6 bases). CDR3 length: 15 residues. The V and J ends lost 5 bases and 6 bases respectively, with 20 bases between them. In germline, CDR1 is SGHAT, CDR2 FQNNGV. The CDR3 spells CASSPNKTGPPEQYF. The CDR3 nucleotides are TGTGCCAGCAGCCCGAACAAGACAGGACCCCCCGAGCAGTACTTC.

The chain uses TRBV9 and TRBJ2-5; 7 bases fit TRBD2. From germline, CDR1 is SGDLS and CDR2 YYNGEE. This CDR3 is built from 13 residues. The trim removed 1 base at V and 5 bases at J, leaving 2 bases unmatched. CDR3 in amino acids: CASSVFSGETQYF. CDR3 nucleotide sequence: TGTGCCAGCAGCGTATTTAGCGGGGAGACCCAGTACTTC.